This T cell receptor beta chain was sequenced in a study of blood T cell repertoires in COVID-19. Study context: The United States, Italy and Spain were the sources of the acute and convalescent COVID-19 samples. T cells, B-cell-depleted T cells, or PBMCs provided the cDNA or gDNA that served as material.

The germline CDR1 and CDR2 sequences are SGHRS and YFSETQ. The length of the CDR3 is 16 residues. V was cut by 0 bases and J by 4 bases, with 15 bases left in between. In the authors' workflow: Scientists estimated how many nucleated cells there were by amplifying reference gene primers. Sequencing was performed with immunoSEQ multiplex PCR; in TCRdb, only in-frame clones are kept and a portion is missing. That table supplies the V and J calls and clone size; D and trimming were determined from the DNA. The sample has approximately 230,000 clones; around four fifths are singletons. The material sequenced was peripheral blood. This clonotype was sampled from a man aged 30 to 45 with active or convalescent COVID-19. The chain couples TRBV5-1 to TRBJ2-3, with a weak D call TRBD1 (7 bases). CDR3 residues: CASSLGQGLSSDTQYF. The CDR3 coding sequence is TGCGCCAGCAGCTTGGGACAGGGACTGTCATCAGATACGCAGTATTTT.